Ten or more counts support the clone carrying this TCR beta chain. As yet, its antigen is unknown. The sample comes from a study of early T cells in non-severe SARS-CoV-2 infection. Study overall: Whole-blood bulk RNA, unsorted, was sequenced, and chains were unpaired.

Whole-study findings and limits: Database matching using VDJdb favored anti-spike CD8 responses, with private and CD4 specificities left missing.

Attachment of unique molecular identifiers to individual cDNA molecules was performed. MiXCR was run by TCRdb on the 5' RACE reads, yielding one entry per CDR3 protein. The data contain roughly 25,000 distinct CDR3 sequences, about 4.4% of them seen just once; the ten biggest clones take up approximately 14%. Germline V gene sequence: CDR1 KGHSH, CDR2 LQKENI. V was trimmed by 1 base and J by 5 bases, leaving 6 bases between them. CDR3 length: 13 residues. The sequenced material came from whole blood. The sequence was obtained from an adult who was a healthcare worker with PCR-confirmed SARS-CoV-2 infection or an uninfected control (not recorded which). The chain has TRBV18 and TRBJ1-5; D gene ambiguous. The DNA of the CDR3 is TGTGCCAGCTCACCACTCGCCGATCAGCCCCAGCATTTT. As protein: CASSPLADQPQHF. Full variable domain (missing parts from reference TRBV18 and TRBJ1-5): NAGVMQNPRHLVRRRGQEARLRCSPMKGHSHVYWYRQLPEEGLKFMVYLQKENIIDESGMPKERFSAEFPKEGPSILRIQQVVRGDSAAYFCASSPLADQPQHFGDGTRLSIL.